Shown below are 20 T cell receptor beta chains from a single sample sequenced in a study of identical twins. TCRdb independently ran MiXCR on the 5' RACE reads; one entry per CDR3 protein. Of 400,000 to 550,000 distinct CDR3 sequences in the sample, about 20% were seen once. These data were also reused for a study on T cells expressing NK-cell markers.

The specimen was CD4+ T cells sorted from blood. All receptors come from a woman aged 18-35 years in good health.

J is TRBJ2-7 and V is TRBV7-2, with TRBD2 identical over 8 bases. The CDR3 runs 16 residues. The germline V gene has CDR1 SGHTA and CDR2 FQGNSA. The junction had 10 bases not matched to a gene; V was cut back by 5 bases and J by 1 base. CDR3 sequence reads: CASSTTGTRSSYEQYF. The CDR3 DNA sequence: TGTGCCAGCAGCACAACCGGGACTAGATCTTCCTACGAGCAGTACTTC.

The chain joins TRBV5-5 to TRBJ1-1; D unclear. Trimming shortened V by 0 bases and J by 0 bases, and 15 bases separated the two germline ends. The germline V gene has CDR1 SGHKS and CDR2 YYEKEE (reference sequence). The CDR3 is made up of 17 amino acids. The CDR3 spells CASSLALTLTLNTEAFF. The CDR3 region has the DNA TGTGCCAGCAGCTTGGCCCTGACTCTGACTCTGAACACTGAAGCTTTCTTT.

In its sample, this clonotype was seen a few times. The genes are TRBV30 and TRBJ2-3; perhaps D is TRBD1 or TRBD2 (5 bases each). With 0 bases removed from V and 5 bases from J, the gap between germline ends came to 15 bases. The CDR3 sequence is 15 residues long. Germline V gene data show CDR1 as GTSNPN and CDR2 as SVGIG (reference sequence). DNA for the CDR3: TGTGCCTGGAGTGTAGTCTACGGGGCTCTAGATACGCAGTATTTT. The encoded protein is CAWSVVYGALDTQYF.

V gene TRBV7-9 combines with J gene TRBJ2-7; no definite D call. The V end lost 5 bases, the J end lost 0 bases, and 11 bases lay between the germline ends. This CDR3 region has 14 residues. Per the germline V gene, CDR1 is SEHNR and CDR2 is FQNEAQ (reference sequence). CDR3 nucleotide sequence: TGTGCCAGCAGCCCCAGGTGGACCTCCTACGAGCAGTACTTC. This codes for CASSPRWTSYEQYF.

This clonotype showed up just a few times. The chain employs TRBV9 and TRBJ2-3; maybe TRBD1 (5 bases). Germline-derived CDR1 and CDR2 are SGDLS and YYNGEE. The ends were cut back, 5 bases at V and 2 bases at J, with 12 bases in the middle. The CDR3 totals 14 residues. As DNA, the CDR3 is TGTGCCAGCAGTGAGACAGCCTACACAGATACGCAGTATTTT. This encodes CASSETAYTDTQYF.

This clonotype was detected a few times. This rearrangement joins TRBV14 to TRBJ2-5, with D perhaps matching TRBD2 (6 bases). Trimming left V 4 bases short and J 2 bases short, with 14 bases between. The CDR3 consists of 15 residues. Per germline, CDR1 SGHDN and CDR2 FVKESK. CDR3 DNA: TGTGCCAGCAGCCTTCGGGGGAGCAGGCAAGAGACCCAGTACTTC. Its translation is CASSLRGSRQETQYF.

The V and J genes are TRBV2 and TRBJ2-1; D is unclear. V lost 4 bases to trimming and J lost 2 bases, with 12 bases between them. The CDR3 has 15 residues. Germline loops: CDR1 SNHLY, CDR2 FYNNEI. CDR3 nucleotides: TGTGCCAGCAGTGGCGGAGCCAACACCTACAATGAGCAGTTCTTC. This codes for CASSGGANTYNEQFF.

V and J are TRBV20-1 and TRBJ2-5; 15 bases are shared with TRBD2. CDR1 and CDR2 (germline): DFQATT, SNEGSKA (reference sequence). V gave up 2 bases and J gave up 5 bases; unmatched junction bases: 6. CDR3 length: 16 residues. Written as DNA, the CDR3 is TGCAGTGCTAGAAGGACTAGCGGGGGGGCGGGCGAGACCCAGTACTTC. It specifies CSARRTSGGAGETQYF.

This clonotype was found a few times. V and J are TRBV12-3 or TRBV12-4 and TRBJ1-1; 7 bases line up with TRBD1. This CDR3 is built from 13 residues. The ends lost 6 bases at V and 0 bases at J; junction bases unmatched: 1. This CDR3 reads CASRGQMNTEAFF. CDR3 coding DNA: TGTGCCAGCAGGGGACAGATGAACACTGAAGCTTTCTTT.

There are a few counts of this clonotype. The chain combines TRBV4-1 with TRBJ2-1, with 14 bases that match TRBD2. This CDR3 contains 17 residues. Looked up from germline, CDR1 is MGHRA and CDR2 is YSYEKL. J was trimmed by 9 bases and V by 1 base; bases with no gene match: 8. In DNA, the CDR3 is TGCGCCAGCAGCCAAGGACTAGCGGGAGGGCTGGGGAGTGAGCAGTTCTTC. Its protein is CASSQGLAGGLGSEQFF.

This clonotype was seen a handful of times. V usage is TRBV5-8 and J usage is TRBJ1-4, with 7 bases identical to TRBD1. The CDR3 loop spans 15 amino acids. Germline V CDR1 and CDR2: SGHTS, YDEGEE. V shed 3 bases and J 7 bases; nucleotides not matched to a gene: 9. The CDR3 sequence is CASSSAGTVSEKLFF. The DNA for the CDR3 is TGTGCCAGCAGCTCCGCCGGGACAGTGAGTGAAAAACTGTTTTTT.

This clonotype was seen only a few times. The chain links TRBV3-1 to TRBJ2-5, with 15 nucleotides matching TRBD2. Unmatched junction bases numbered 2, after V lost 5 bases and J lost 1 base. This CDR3 spans 16 amino acids. Germline V gene data show CDR1 as LGHDT and CDR2 as YNNKEL (reference sequence). The CDR3 DNA reads TGTGCCAGCAGCTGGACTAGCGGGAGGGTCCAAGAGACCCAGTACTTC. This translates into CASSWTSGRVQETQYF.

This clonotype was observed once. The chain links TRBV9 to TRBJ2-7, with 8 bases fitting TRBD1. This CDR3 is 14 amino acids long. The germline V gene encodes CDR1 SGDLS and CDR2 YYNGEE. V lost 3 bases, J lost 3 bases, and 5 bases stayed unmatched. CDR3 DNA sequence: TGTGCCAGCAGCGCGACAGGGGCCAACTACGAGCAGTACTTC. Protein sequence: CASSATGANYEQYF.

The CDR3 loop is CASSHGDQPQHF. For the CDR3, the DNA is TGTGCCAGCAGCCACGGAGATCAGCCCCAGCATTTT. The chain uses TRBV7-8 and TRBJ1-5, with no clear D. The CDR3 runs to 12 residues. The germline V and J ends were trimmed by 5 bases and 5 bases, with 7 bases remaining between them. The germline CDR1 and CDR2 sequences are SGHVS and FQNEAQ.

The rearrangement joins TRBV6-5 to TRBJ1-2; D is unclear. Deletions cut 0 bases from V and 4 bases from J, with 15 bases between. This CDR3 contains 16 residues. Germline values: CDR1 MNHEY, CDR2 SVGAGI. CDR3 sequence reads: CASSYSSASASYGYTF. The CDR3 bases are TGTGCCAGCAGTTACTCTAGTGCGTCGGCCTCCTATGGCTACACCTTC.

This clonotype has a count of ten or more. V is TRBV5-4 and J is TRBJ2-3; D unclear. The CDR3 has 13 amino acids. The germline gives CDR1 SGHNT, CDR2 YYREEE (reference sequence). V lost 0 bases and J lost 6, with 8 bases in between. CDR3 residues: CASSLALGDTQYF. Written as DNA, the CDR3 is TGTGCCAGCAGCTTGGCCCTAGGGGATACGCAGTATTTT.

V gene TRBV5-1 combines with J gene TRBJ2-3; 13 positions match TRBD2. V trimming: 7 bases; J trimming: 5 bases; junction bases outside the gene matches: 10. The germline CDR1 and CDR2 sequences are SGHRS and YFSETQ. The CDR3 runs 16 residues. Here the CDR3 reads CASSGTSGIVGDTQYF. CDR3 nucleotides: TGCGCCAGCTCCGGGACTAGCGGGATCGTTGGAGATACGCAGTATTTT. Full variable domain (rest looked up from reference TRBV5-1 and TRBJ2-3): KAGVTQTPRYLIKTRGQQVTLSCSPISGHRSVSWYQQTPGQGLQFLFEYFSETQRNKGNFPGRFSGRQFSNSRSEMNVSTLELGDSALYLCASSGTSGIVGDTQYFGPGTRLTVL.

The table lists this clonotype with a few counts. V is TRBV2 and J is TRBJ2-7; possibly TRBD1 or TRBD2 for D (5 bases each). This CDR3 comprises 15 residues. Germline-derived CDR1 and CDR2 are SNHLY and FYNNEI. The ends were cut back, 6 bases at V and 0 bases at J, with 15 bases in the middle. The CDR3 sequence: CASSRDQLFSYEQYF. The CDR3 region has the DNA TGTGCCAGCAGCCGGGACCAACTCTTCTCCTACGAGCAGTACTTC.

This clonotype was detected only a few times. V and J are TRBV28 and TRBJ1-4; D call uncertain. V lost 4 bases and J lost 7, with 16 bases in between. Germline V gene sequence: CDR1 MDHEN, CDR2 SYDVKM. The CDR3 spans 15 residues. The CDR3 region has the DNA TGTGCCAGCAGTTCCTATTCTGATGGGCGTGAAAAACTGTTTTTT. Amino acids: CASSSYSDGREKLFF.

This CDR3 reads CASSLRPPIENSPLHF. CDR3 nucleotides: TGTGCCAGCAGCTTACGTCCACCGATAGAGAATTCACCCCTCCACTTT. The V and J genes are TRBV7-2 and TRBJ1-6, with D unclear. There are 16 residues in the CDR3. CDR1 and CDR2 from the germline V gene are SGHTA and FQGNSA. The V and J ends lost 2 bases and 7 bases respectively, with 15 bases between them.